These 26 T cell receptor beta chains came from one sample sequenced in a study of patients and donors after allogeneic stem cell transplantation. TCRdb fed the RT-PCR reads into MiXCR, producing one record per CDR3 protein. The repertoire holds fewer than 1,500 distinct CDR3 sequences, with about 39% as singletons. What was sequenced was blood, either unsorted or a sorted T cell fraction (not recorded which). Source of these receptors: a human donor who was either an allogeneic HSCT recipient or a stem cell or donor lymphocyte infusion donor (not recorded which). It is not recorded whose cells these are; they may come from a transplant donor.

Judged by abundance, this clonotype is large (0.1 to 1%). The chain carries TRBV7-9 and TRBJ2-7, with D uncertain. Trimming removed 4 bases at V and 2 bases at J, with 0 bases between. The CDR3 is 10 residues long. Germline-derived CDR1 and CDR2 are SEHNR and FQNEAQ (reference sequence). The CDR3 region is CASSSYEQYF. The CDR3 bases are TGTGCCAGCAGCTCCTACGAGCAGTACTTC.

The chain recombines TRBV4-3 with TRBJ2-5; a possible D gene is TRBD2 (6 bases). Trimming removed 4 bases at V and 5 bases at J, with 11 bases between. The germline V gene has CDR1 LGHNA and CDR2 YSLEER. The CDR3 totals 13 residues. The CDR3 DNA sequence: TGCGCCAGCAGCCTTGGACTACCCGAGACCCAGTACTTC. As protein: CASSLGLPETQYF.

CDR3 protein: CSVGDRGFKNEQYF. DNA of the CDR3: TGCAGCGTTGGGGACAGGGGGTTTAAGAACGAGCAGTACTTC. V and J are TRBV29-1 and TRBJ2-7; 11 bases line up with TRBD1. The CDR3 covers 14 residues. With 4 bases clipped from V and 5 bases from J, the junction kept 7 bases outside the gene matches. Per germline, CDR1 SQVTM and CDR2 ANQGSEA.

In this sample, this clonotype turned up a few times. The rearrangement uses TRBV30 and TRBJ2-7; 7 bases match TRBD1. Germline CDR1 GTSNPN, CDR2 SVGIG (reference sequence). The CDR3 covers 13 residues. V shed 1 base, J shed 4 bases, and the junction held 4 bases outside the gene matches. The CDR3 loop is CAWSGLGQYEQYF. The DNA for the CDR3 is TGTGCCTGGAGTGGGCTGGGACAGTACGAGCAGTACTTC.

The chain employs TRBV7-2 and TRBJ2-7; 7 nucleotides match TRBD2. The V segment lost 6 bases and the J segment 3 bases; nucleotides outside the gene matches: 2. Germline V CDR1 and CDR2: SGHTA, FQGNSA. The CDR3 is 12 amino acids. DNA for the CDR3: TGTGCCAGCAGTCCTAGCGGCTACGAGCAGTACTTC. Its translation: CASSPSGYEQYF.

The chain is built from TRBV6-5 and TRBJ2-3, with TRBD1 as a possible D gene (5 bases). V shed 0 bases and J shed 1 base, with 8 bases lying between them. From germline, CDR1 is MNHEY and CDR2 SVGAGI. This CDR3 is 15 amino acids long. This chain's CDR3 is CASSYSGRGTDTQYF. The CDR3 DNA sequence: TGTGCCAGCAGTTACTCGGGCAGGGGCACAGATACGCAGTATTTT.

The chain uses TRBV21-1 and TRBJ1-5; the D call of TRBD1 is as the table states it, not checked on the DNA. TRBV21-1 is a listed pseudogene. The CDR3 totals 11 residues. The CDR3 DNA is TGTGCCACCAGAGGGGGTCAGCCCCAGCATTTT. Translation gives CATRGGQPQHF.

The CDR3 is CASSLQATDTEAFF. The DNA for the CDR3 is TGTGCCAGCAGCTTACAGGCAACGGACACTGAAGCTTTCTTT. The chain employs TRBV11-1 and TRBJ1-1; D gene uncertain. Trimming pared 2 bases from V and 3 bases from J, leaving 10 bases between. Germline CDR1 is SGHAT and CDR2 is FQDESV (reference sequence). The CDR3 is 14 amino acids.

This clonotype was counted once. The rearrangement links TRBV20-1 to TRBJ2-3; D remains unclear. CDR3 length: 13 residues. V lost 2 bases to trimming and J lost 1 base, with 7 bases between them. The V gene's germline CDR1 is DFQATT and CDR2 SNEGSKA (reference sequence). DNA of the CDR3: TGCAGTGCTAGAAGGGCCGGCACAGATACGCAGTATTTT. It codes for CSARRAGTDTQYF.

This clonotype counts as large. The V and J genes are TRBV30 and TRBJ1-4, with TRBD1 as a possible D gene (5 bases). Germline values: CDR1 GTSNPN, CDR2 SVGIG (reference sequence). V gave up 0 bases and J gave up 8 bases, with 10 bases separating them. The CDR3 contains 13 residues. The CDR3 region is CAWSVSGLEKLFF. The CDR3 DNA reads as TGTGCCTGGAGTGTTTCGGGACTCGAAAAACTGTTTTTT.

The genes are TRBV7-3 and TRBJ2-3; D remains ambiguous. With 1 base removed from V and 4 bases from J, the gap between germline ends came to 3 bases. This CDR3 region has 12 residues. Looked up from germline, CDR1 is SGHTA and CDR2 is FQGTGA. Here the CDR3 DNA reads TGTGCCAGCAGCTTAAGGCCAGATACGCAGTATTTT. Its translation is CASSLRPDTQYF.

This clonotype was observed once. CDR3: CASSSRPGGGNIQYF. CDR3 nucleotides: TGTGCCAGCAGTTCCCGACCCGGTGGTGGAAACATTCAGTACTTC. The V and J genes are TRBV6-2 or TRBV6-3 and TRBJ2-4; D remains unclear. The V end lost 4 bases, the J end lost 6 bases, and 16 bases lay between the germline ends. This CDR3 has 15 amino acids. The V gene's germline CDR1 is MNHEY and CDR2 SVGEGT.

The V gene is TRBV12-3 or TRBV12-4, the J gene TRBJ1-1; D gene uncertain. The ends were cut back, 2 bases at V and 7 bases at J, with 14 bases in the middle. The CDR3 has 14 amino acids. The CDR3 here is CASSLSVGVSEAFF. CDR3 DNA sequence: TGTGCCAGCAGTTTATCAGTTGGGGTCAGTGAAGCTTTCTTT.

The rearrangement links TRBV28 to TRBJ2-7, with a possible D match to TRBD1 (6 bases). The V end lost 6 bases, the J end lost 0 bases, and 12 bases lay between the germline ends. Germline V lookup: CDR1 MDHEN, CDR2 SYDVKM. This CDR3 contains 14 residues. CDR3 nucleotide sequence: TGTGCCAGCAGAAACAGGGCAGGCTCCTACGAGCAGTACTTC. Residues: CASRNRAGSYEQYF.

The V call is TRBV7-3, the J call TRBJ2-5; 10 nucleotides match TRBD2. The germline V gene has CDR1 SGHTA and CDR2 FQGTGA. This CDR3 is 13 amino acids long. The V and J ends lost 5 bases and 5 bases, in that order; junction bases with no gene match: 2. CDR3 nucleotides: TGTGCCAGCAGCGCGGGACTAGCGGAGACCCAGTACTTC. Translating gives CASSAGLAETQYF.

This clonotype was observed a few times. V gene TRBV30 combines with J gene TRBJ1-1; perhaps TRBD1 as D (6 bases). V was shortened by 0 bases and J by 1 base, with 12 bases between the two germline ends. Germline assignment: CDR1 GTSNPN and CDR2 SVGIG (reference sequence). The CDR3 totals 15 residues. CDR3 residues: CAWSVWGRGNTEAFF. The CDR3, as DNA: TGTGCCTGGAGTGTATGGGGGCGCGGGAACACTGAAGCTTTCTTT.

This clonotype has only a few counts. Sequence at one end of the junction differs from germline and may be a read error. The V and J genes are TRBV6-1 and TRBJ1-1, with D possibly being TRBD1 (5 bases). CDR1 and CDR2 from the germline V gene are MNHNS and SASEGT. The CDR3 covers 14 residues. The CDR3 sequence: CAGSGRGPYTEAFF. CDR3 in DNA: TGTGCCGGCAGCGGTCGGGGCCCCTACACTGAAGCTTTCTTT.

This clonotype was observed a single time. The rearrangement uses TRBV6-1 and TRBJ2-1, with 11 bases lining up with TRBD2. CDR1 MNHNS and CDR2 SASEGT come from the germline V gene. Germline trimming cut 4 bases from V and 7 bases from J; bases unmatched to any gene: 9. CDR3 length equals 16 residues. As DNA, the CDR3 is TGTGCCAGCAGTGGCAAACTAGCGGGAGTATCTAATGAGCAGTTCTTC. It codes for CASSGKLAGVSNEQFF.

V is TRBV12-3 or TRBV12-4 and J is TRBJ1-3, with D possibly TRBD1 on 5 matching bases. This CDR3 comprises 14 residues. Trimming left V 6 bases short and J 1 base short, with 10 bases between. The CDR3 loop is CASRNGGSGNTIYF. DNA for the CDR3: TGTGCCAGCAGAAACGGGGGTTCTGGAAACACCATATATTTT.

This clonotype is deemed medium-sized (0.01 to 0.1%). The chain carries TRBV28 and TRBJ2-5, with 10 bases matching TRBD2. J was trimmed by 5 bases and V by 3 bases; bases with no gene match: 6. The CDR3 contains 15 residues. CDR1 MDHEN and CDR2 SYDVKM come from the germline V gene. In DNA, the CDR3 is TGTGCCAGCAGTTTGGCTAGCGGGAGCAAGGAGACCCAGTACTTC. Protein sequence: CASSLASGSKETQYF.

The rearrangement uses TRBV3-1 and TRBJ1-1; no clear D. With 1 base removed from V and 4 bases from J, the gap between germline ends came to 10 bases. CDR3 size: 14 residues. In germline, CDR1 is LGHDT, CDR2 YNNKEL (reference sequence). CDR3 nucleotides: TGTGCCAGCAGCCAAGGATGGGAAGGCACTGAAGCTTTCTTT. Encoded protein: CASSQGWEGTEAFF.

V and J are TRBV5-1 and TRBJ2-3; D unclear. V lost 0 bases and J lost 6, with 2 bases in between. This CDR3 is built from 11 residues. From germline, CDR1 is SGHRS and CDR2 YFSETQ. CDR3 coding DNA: TGCGCCAGCAGCTTGGAGGATACGCAGTATTTT. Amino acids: CASSLEDTQYF. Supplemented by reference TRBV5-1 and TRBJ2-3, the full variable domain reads KAGVTQTPRYLIKTRGQQVTLSCSPISGHRSVSWYQQTPGQGLQFLFEYFSETQRNKGNFPGRFSGRQFSNSRSEMNVSTLELGDSALYLCASSLEDTQYFGPGTRLTVL.

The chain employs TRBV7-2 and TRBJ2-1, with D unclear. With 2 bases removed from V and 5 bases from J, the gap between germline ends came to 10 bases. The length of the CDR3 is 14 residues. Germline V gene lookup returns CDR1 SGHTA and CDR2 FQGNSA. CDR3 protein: CASSLRAFDNEQFF. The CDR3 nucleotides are TGTGCCAGCAGCTTAAGGGCGTTCGACAATGAGCAGTTCTTC.

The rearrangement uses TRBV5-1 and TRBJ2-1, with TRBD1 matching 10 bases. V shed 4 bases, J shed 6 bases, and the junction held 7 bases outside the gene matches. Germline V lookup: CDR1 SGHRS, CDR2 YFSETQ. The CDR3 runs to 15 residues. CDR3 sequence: CASSSTGTGVNEQFF. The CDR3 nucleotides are TGCGCCAGCAGCAGCACCGGGACAGGGGTCAATGAGCAGTTCTTC.

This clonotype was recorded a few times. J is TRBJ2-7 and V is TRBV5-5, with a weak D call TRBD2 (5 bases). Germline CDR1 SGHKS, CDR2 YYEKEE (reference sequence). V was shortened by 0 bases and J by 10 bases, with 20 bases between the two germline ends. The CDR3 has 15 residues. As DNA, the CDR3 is TGTGCCAGCAGCTTGGTAGCCCGGACGGGAACAGACCAGTACTTC. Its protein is CASSLVARTGTDQYF.

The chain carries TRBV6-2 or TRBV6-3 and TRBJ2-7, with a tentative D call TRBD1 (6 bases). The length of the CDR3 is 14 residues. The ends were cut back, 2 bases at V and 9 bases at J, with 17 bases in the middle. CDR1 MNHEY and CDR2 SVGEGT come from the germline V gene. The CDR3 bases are TGTGCCAGCAGTTACGGGGGCAGCCGGTCGGGGCAGTACTTC. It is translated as CASSYGGSRSGQYF.